The clone carrying this T cell receptor beta chain showed up just once. The antigen is not known. This record belongs to a study of shared clonotypes between healthy human individuals. Study at large: A donor's plate count was three for CD4 naive and three for CD4 memory; CD8 naive had two and CD8 memory one.

Study-wide results and limits: It was anticipated that sequencing depth would influence how many clonotypes donors shared.

This CDR3 contains 12 residues. The V gene lost 2 bases and the J gene lost 16 bases, with 15 bases spanning the gap. Per germline, CDR1 SGHTA and CDR2 FQGTGA. The assay was run at deep level. Clones were sequenced by immunoSEQ multiplex PCR, and TCRdb holds only the in-frame ones, with some missing. This sample has 2 million to 2.5 million clones, with approximately 94% found just once. V usage is TRBV7-3 and J usage is TRBJ2-1; the D call may be TRBD1 or TRBD2 (5 bases each). The sequence was collected from a man aged 18 to 29 in good health. Some clones in this sample may be carry-over from other donors' samples. The sample consisted of naive CD4+ T cells from PBMCs. The subset: CD45RA+ positively selected. CDR3 residues: CASSLWGTNLFF. The CDR3 bases are TGTGCCAGCAGCTTATGGGGGACGAACCTCTTCTTC.